One sample yielded the 4 T cell receptor beta chains listed below, sequenced in a study of blood T cell repertoires in COVID-19. This table comes from immunoSEQ multiplex PCR, and its TCRdb copy is limited to in-frame clones, with some not included. The table shows fewer than 200,000 clones, with roughly 86% occurring only once. Sample: PBMCs or T cells enriched from blood (not recorded which). The source of these receptors is a woman between 40 and 55 years old in a cohort exposed to, infected with or recovered from COVID-19 (not recorded which).

The chain uses TRBV3-1 (or the pseudogene TRBV3-2) and TRBJ2-1; 10 bases agree with TRBD2. The germline CDR1 and CDR2 sequences are LGHDT and YNNKEL (reference sequence). CDR3 length: 18 residues. V lost 1 base and J lost 1; bases outside the gene matches: 7. The CDR3 protein is CASSQGRSGRGSYNEQFF. The CDR3 nucleotides read TGTGCCAGCAGCCAAGGGAGAAGCGGGAGGGGATCCTACAATGAGCAGTTCTTC.

This clone was seen many times. This chain joins TRBV16 and TRBJ1-2; 8 nucleotides agree with TRBD1. Trimming removed 2 bases from V and 6 bases from J; junction bases left unmatched: 5. Germline V CDR1 and CDR2: KGHSY, FQNENV. There are 14 residues in the CDR3. The CDR3, as DNA: TGTGCCAGCAGCCAACTACAGGGGGAAGATGGCTACACCTTC. The encoded protein is CASSQLQGEDGYTF.

This chain uses TRBV29-1 with TRBJ2-1; TRBD2 agrees at 11 bases. Germline V lookup: CDR1 SQVTM, CDR2 ANQGSEA. The V gene end was trimmed by 6 bases and the J gene end by 6 bases; junction bases not matched to a gene: 7. The CDR3 contains 14 residues. The CDR3 nucleotides are TGCAGCGTGACCTCTAGCGGGAGGTCCAATGAGCAGTTCTTC. Translated: CSVTSSGRSNEQFF.

V and J are TRBV7-9 and TRBJ1-1, with 8 positions matching TRBD1. After removal of 1 base from V and 6 bases from J, the junction contained 7 bases not matched to a gene. From germline, CDR1 is SEHNR and CDR2 FQNEAQ (reference sequence). This CDR3 spans 15 amino acids. CDR3 DNA sequence: TGTGCCAGCAGCTTAGTCGCAGGGGGCGGCGCTGAAGCTTTCTTT. Encoded protein: CASSLVAGGGAEAFF.